This TCR beta chain is from a study of T cell repertoires in ileal Crohn's disease (dated by TCRdb to between 2017 and 2020). Regarding the research as a whole: The median duration of disease was about 7.3 years, and at the time of surgery about a third of patients were active smokers. The study ran alongside a multicentre cohort designed to identify predictors of early endoscopic recurrence after ileocolonic resection. Endoscopic postoperative recurrence was defined by a Rutgeerts score above i0. For commercial TCRB immunosequencing, around 0.5 micrograms of biopsy DNA were submitted for each sample. Biopsies taken from the inflamed portion of the ileum in the surgical resection specimen were designated as M0 samples. A total of 171 mucosal samples from around 60 patients were sequenced, with samples obtained at several locations on the surgical specimen and at postoperative endoscopy. Surgery was performed for a complication in all patients, with stricturing disease in roughly 61% and penetrating disease in approximately 40%. A prospective multicentre cohort supplied the 55 to 60 Crohn's disease patients whose TCR repertoires were analysed. Roughly half of the patients were given postoperative therapy, with some 17 on anti-TNF agents and about a dozen on thiopurines. The study at large found these results: Only a subgroup of patients, of unstated size, had their mucosal CD4 and CD8 T cells sorted and sequenced. Compared with CD4 T cells, sorted CD8 T cells contained more high-frequency clones, which suggests that the mucosal expansions were mostly CD8. Higher percentages of high-frequency clones at the time of surgery were linked to endoscopic recurrence, and every patient with clonality above 26.8% (18/57) had recurrence. Compared with non-smokers, patients who were active smokers at surgery showed a significantly higher proportion of clonal expansions (approximately 26% vs 17%, p=0.02).

Libraries were made using the immunoSEQ multiplex PCR assay. Adaptive Biotechnology amplified the CDR3 regions from genomic DNA with a two-step multiplex PCR designed to control amplification bias. In the first PCR, primers covered every V and J gene segment, and in the second PCR, barcodes and Illumina adapters were added. CDR3 libraries were sequenced using an Illumina instrument. The original methods were these. The analysis drew on both the pipelines supplied by the vendor and custom analysis of the raw data in R/Bioconductor running R version 3.3.0. Clonality, which ranges from 0 to 1, was calculated as the inverse of the normalised Shannon entropy across all productive clones. High-frequency clones were defined as the share of the repertoire taken up by the top 100 clones, keeping only clones that passed a 95% confidence test. Overlap between samples was measured with the Morisita-Horn index, while repertoire diversity was measured with the Simpson index. What TCRdb holds here is the immuneACCESS table cut down to in-frame rearrangements. Part of the clones is not present; checked against another copy, under half of the missing clones reflect an unresolved V gene, and the others are unexplained. D and trimming were read from the DNA, whereas the V and J calls and clone size are those reported in that table. The table for this sample lists about 1,700 clones; 90% of them were counted only once. The ten biggest clones cover roughly 4% of the sample.

In the case of this clone: This clone's antigen is unknown. No base-level quality is on record; no much larger clone is a single base apart.

The time point label, read with the paper, signifies: inflamed ileum from the surgical specimen. To be eligible, patients had to be adults with ileal or ileocolonic Crohn's disease and an indication for ileocolonic resection. Before DNA extraction, whole ileal mucosal biopsies were kept frozen at -80 degrees C. Genomic DNA was extracted from frozen whole biopsies with a TRizol-based method and quantified on a NanoDrop 2000 spectrophotometer. Reading from cysteine to phenylalanine, the CDR3 counts 14 amino acids. Only the CDR3 region is kept as DNA, spanning 42 bases read in frame from base 1. Relative to germline, V is 4 bases shorter and J is 9 bases shorter, with 16 bases between their ends. CDR1 and CDR2, looked up from the germline V gene, are SNHLY and FYNNEI.

The material sequenced was ileal tissue. This clonotype was sampled from an adult with Crohn's disease. Recombination linked TRBV2 to TRBJ2-1; the D element might be TRBD1 or TRBD2, as each aligns at 6 bases. The bases are TGTGCCAGCAGTGTGGATGGGGGGCCTGTTGAGCAGTTCTTC. This yields the protein CASSVDGGPVEQFF.